The 22 T cell receptor beta chains below were found in one sample sequenced in a study of T cells in Graves' hyperthyroidism and ophthalmopathy. Amplification yielded TCR beta CDR3 regions, with RNA transcripts as the source. HTBI primers were used for first-round RT-PCR of the TCR CDR3. TCRdb processed the multiplex PCR reads anew with MiXCR; each CDR3 protein has one entry. The profile shows 350,000 or so distinct CDR3 sequences, around a sixth of them singletons. Sequencing input: blood. These receptors all stem from a woman in her forties with Graves' ophthalmopathy.

This clonotype has at least ten counts. V is TRBV5-1 and J is TRBJ2-7, with 8 bases lining up with TRBD2. Germline V CDR1 and CDR2: SGHRS, YFSETQ. V lost 4 bases to trimming and J lost 7 bases; unmatched junction nucleotides: 10. This CDR3 has 14 residues. The DNA of the CDR3 is TGCGCCAGCAGCCACGTCGTCTCGGGGGGGGAGCAGTACTTC. Encoded protein: CASSHVVSGGEQYF.

This chain connects TRBV6-1 to TRBJ1-2, with D perhaps matching TRBD1 (5 bases). There are 14 residues in the CDR3. V was shortened by 8 bases and J by 5 bases, with 18 bases between the two germline ends. Germline V lookup: CDR1 MNHNS, CDR2 SASEGT. This CDR3 reads CASGRDRASYGYTF. The CDR3 nucleotides read TGTGCCAGCGGGCGGGACCGTGCGAGTTATGGCTACACCTTC.

The rearrangement joins TRBV5-1 to TRBJ2-5; D is possibly TRBD1 (7 bases). Per the germline V gene, CDR1 is SGHRS and CDR2 is YFSETQ. CDR3 length: 20 amino acids. Trimming cost V 7 bases and J 7 bases, with 38 bases left between them. Here the CDR3 DNA reads TGCGCCAGCGGGCGGTTCCTGGGACTCGACTCAGGGGGAAAATTGACGACCCAGTACTTC. It specifies CASGRFLGLDSGGKLTTQYF.

This clonotype has a count of ten or more. The genes are TRBV19 and TRBJ2-7; D remains unclear. The CDR3 contains 15 residues. V gave up 3 bases and J gave up 3 bases, with 15 bases separating them. Germline V gene sequence: CDR1 LNHDA, CDR2 SQIVND (reference sequence). CDR3 coding DNA: TGTGCCAGTAGTATCAGTTCTAGTGTTGGCTACGAGCAGTACTTC. It encodes CASSISSSVGYEQYF.

The table lists this clonotype with many counts. The chain couples TRBV7-9 to TRBJ2-7; D is unresolved. Germline-derived CDR1 and CDR2 are SEHNR and FQNEAQ (reference sequence). V was trimmed by 8 bases and J by 3 bases, leaving 14 bases between them. This CDR3 is built from 13 residues. CDR3 sequence: CASGTDSIYEQYF. The DNA of the CDR3 is TGTGCCAGCGGTACCGACTCGATCTACGAGCAGTACTTC.

The gene calls are TRBV19 and TRBJ2-7; TRBD1 matches at 8 bases. The V gene end was trimmed by 10 bases and the J gene end by 1 base; junction bases not matched to a gene: 12. Germline CDR1 reads LNHDA; CDR2 reads SQIVND (reference sequence). This CDR3 region has 15 residues. CDR3 bases: TGTGCCACTCTTAACTCGGGGACAGGTTCCTACGAGCAGTACTTC. Its protein is CATLNSGTGSYEQYF.

V usage is TRBV19 and J usage is TRBJ2-2, with 8 bases that match TRBD1. The CDR3 is made up of 17 amino acids. V shed 5 bases and J 1 base; nucleotides not matched to a gene: 9. CDR1 is LNHDA, CDR2 SQIVND, per germline (reference sequence). CDR3 region: CASSGPKGQENTGELFF. The CDR3 DNA is TGTGCCAGTAGTGGGCCAAAGGGACAGGAGAACACCGGGGAGCTGTTTTTT.

This clonotype was recorded at least ten times. V gene TRBV12-3 or TRBV12-4 combines with J gene TRBJ1-5, with D possibly being TRBD1 (5 bases). Trimming removed 5 bases from V and 7 bases from J, with 12 bases in between. CDR3 size: 13 residues. Here the CDR3 DNA reads TGTGCCAGCAGTAGGGGAGGCGGGCAGCCCCAGCATTTT. Protein: CASSRGGGQPQHF.

This clonotype was seen at least ten times. The chain employs TRBV19 and TRBJ1-5, with 7 bases matching TRBD1. The CDR3 has 15 residues. V lost 5 bases, J lost 3 bases, and 7 bases stayed unmatched. From germline, CDR1 is LNHDA and CDR2 SQIVND (reference sequence). CDR3 loop: CASSETGTINQPQHF. In DNA form, the CDR3 reads TGTGCCAGTAGTGAGACAGGGACTATCAATCAGCCCCAGCATTTT. The full variable domain, its missing parts supplied by reference TRBV19 and TRBJ1-5, is DGGITQSPKYLFRKEGQNVTLSCEQNLNHDAMYWYRQDPGQGLRLIYYSQIVNDFQKGDIAEGYSVSREKKESFPLTVTSAQKNPTAFYLCASSETGTINQPQHFGDGTRLSIL.

This clonotype has at least ten counts. The rearrangement uses TRBV5-1 and TRBJ2-7; 9 bases agree with TRBD1. Germline loops: CDR1 SGHRS, CDR2 YFSETQ. There are 15 residues in the CDR3. V shed 5 bases, J shed 3 bases, and the junction held 9 bases outside the gene matches. This CDR3 reads CASSSPGQGYYEQYF. DNA for the CDR3: TGCGCCAGCAGTTCTCCGGGACAGGGATACTACGAGCAGTACTTC. Full variable domain (rest looked up from reference TRBV5-1 and TRBJ2-7): KAGVTQTPRYLIKTRGQQVTLSCSPISGHRSVSWYQQTPGQGLQFLFEYFSETQRNKGNFPGRFSGRQFSNSRSEMNVSTLELGDSALYLCASSSPGQGYYEQYFGPGTRLTVT.

This clonotype was found many times. The chain couples TRBV30 to TRBJ2-5; no firm D call. Germline CDR1 is GTSNPN and CDR2 is SVGIG (reference sequence). The CDR3 extends over 12 amino acids. With 3 bases removed from V and 5 bases from J, the gap between germline ends came to 10 bases. The CDR3 is CAWRLTTETQYF. As DNA, the CDR3 is TGTGCCTGGAGGCTTACAACCGAGACCCAGTACTTC. The variable domain in full, completed from reference TRBV30 and TRBJ2-5, reads SQTIHQWPATLVQPVGSPLSLECTVEGTSNPNLYWYRQAAGRGLQLLFYSVGIGQISSEVPQNLSASRPQDRQFILSSKKLLLSDSGFYLCAWRLTTETQYFGPGTRLLVL.

In this sample, this clonotype turned up many times. V usage is TRBV6-5 and J usage is TRBJ1-2; D perhaps matches TRBD1 (5 bases). Germline lookup yields CDR1 MNHEY and CDR2 SVGAGI. V shed 2 bases and J shed 6 bases, with 13 bases lying between them. CDR3 length: 14 amino acids. The CDR3 loop reads CASSYGGGVDGYTF. The CDR3 DNA reads TGTGCCAGCAGTTACGGTGGGGGAGTCGATGGCTACACCTTC.

A word on this clonotype: A much larger clone lies a single base off, so this may be a read error. Here the CDR3 omits its conserved ending phenylalanine or tryptophan, so a read error is the likely source. The rearrangement joins TRBV7-9 to TRBJ1-2, with D uncertain. Germline CDR1 reads SEHNR; CDR2 reads FQNEAQ (reference sequence). The length of the CDR3 is 13 residues. The V end was cut by 0 bases, the J end by 4 bases, with 6 bases between. The CDR3 DNA is TGTGCCAGCAGCTTAGCGGACGGCTATGGCTACACCGTC. Translating it yields CASSLADGYGYTV.

This chain joins TRBV20-1 and TRBJ2-7; D is unclear. Trimming pared 0 bases from V and 3 bases from J, leaving 6 bases between. There are 12 residues in the CDR3. Germline values: CDR1 DFQATT, CDR2 SNEGSKA (reference sequence). Here the CDR3 DNA reads TGCAGTGCTAGAGAATCCGGCTACGAGCAGTACTTC. Translated, it gives CSARESGYEQYF.

This clonotype was found many times. This chain joins TRBV12-3 or TRBV12-4 and TRBJ2-3, with 12 bases matching TRBD2. The CDR3 extends over 16 amino acids. V lost 1 base, J lost 6 bases, and 5 bases stayed unmatched. The DNA of the CDR3 is TGTGCCAGCAGTTTAGGACTAGCGGGAGCGTCTGATACGCAGTATTTT. Translated: CASSLGLAGASDTQYF.

This clonotype came up many times. This rearrangement joins TRBV30 to TRBJ2-7; D might be TRBD1 (6 bases). Germline V gene data show CDR1 as GTSNPN and CDR2 as SVGIG (reference sequence). The CDR3 spans 14 residues. The germline V and J ends were trimmed by 5 bases and 2 bases, with 16 bases remaining between them. The CDR3 loop reads CAWSSYPGAYEQYF. In DNA form, the CDR3 reads TGTGCCTGGTCCTCGTATCCAGGGGCCTACGAGCAGTACTTC.

This clonotype has only a few counts. The chain uses TRBV29-1 and TRBJ2-7; TRBD1 matches 9 bases. The germline V gene encodes CDR1 SQVTM and CDR2 ANQGSEA. The CDR3 has 16 residues. Trimming at V came to 6 bases and at J to 4 bases, leaving 16 bases not matched to a gene. Written as DNA, the CDR3 is TGCAGCGTCATCGGGACAGGGTTTACCCGTCGATACGAGCAGTACTTC. Its translation: CSVIGTGFTRRYEQYF.

The chain carries TRBV12-3 or TRBV12-4 and TRBJ1-1; unclear D gene. Trimming removed 5 bases from V and 4 bases from J, with 11 bases in between. This CDR3 is 13 amino acids long. CDR3 DNA sequence: TGTGCCAGCAGTCCCCGGCTACTCACTGAAGCTTTCTTT. Its protein product is CASSPRLLTEAFF.

This clonotype came up many times. This rearrangement joins TRBV11-2 to TRBJ2-7; D may be TRBD2 (6 bases). Trimming stripped 8 bases from V and 3 bases from J, with 17 bases between. Germline lookup yields CDR1 SGHAT and CDR2 FQNNGV. The CDR3 spans 14 residues. DNA of the CDR3: TGTGCCAGCGCCGGGACTTTCGTCAACTACGAGCAGTACTTC. Protein: CASAGTFVNYEQYF.

This clonotype was picked up many times. This chain joins TRBV28 and TRBJ1-5; 7 bases fit TRBD1. Germline V lookup: CDR1 MDHEN, CDR2 SYDVKM. This CDR3 has 14 amino acids. Trimming took 6 bases from V and 4 from J; bases not matched to a gene: 6. This chain's CDR3 is CASRRGTANQPQHF. As DNA, the CDR3 is TGTGCCAGCAGGAGGGGGACAGCGAATCAGCCCCAGCATTTT. The whole variable domain, filled in from reference TRBV28 and TRBJ1-5, reads DVKVTQSSRYLVKRTGEKVFLECVQDMDHENMFWYRQDPGLGLRLIYFSYDVKMKEKGDIPEGYSVSREKKERFSLILESASTNQTSMYLCASRRGTANQPQHFGDGTRLSIL.

This clonotype was seen ten or more times. The chain links TRBV12-3 or TRBV12-4 to TRBJ2-7; D is unclear. With 5 bases removed from V and 3 bases from J, the gap between germline ends came to 14 bases. The CDR3 covers 14 residues. CDR3 in amino acids: CASSTPGPNYEQYF. The CDR3 nucleotides are TGTGCCAGCAGTACCCCGGGTCCCAACTACGAGCAGTACTTC.

The chain joins TRBV30 to TRBJ2-7; D not resolved. CDR3 length: 12 residues. Germline assignment: CDR1 GTSNPN and CDR2 SVGIG (reference sequence). V gave up 8 bases and J gave up 3 bases, with 14 bases separating them. CDR3 bases: TGTGCCGGACGGGCCAGCAGCTACGAGCAGTACTTC. Protein product: CAGRASSYEQYF.